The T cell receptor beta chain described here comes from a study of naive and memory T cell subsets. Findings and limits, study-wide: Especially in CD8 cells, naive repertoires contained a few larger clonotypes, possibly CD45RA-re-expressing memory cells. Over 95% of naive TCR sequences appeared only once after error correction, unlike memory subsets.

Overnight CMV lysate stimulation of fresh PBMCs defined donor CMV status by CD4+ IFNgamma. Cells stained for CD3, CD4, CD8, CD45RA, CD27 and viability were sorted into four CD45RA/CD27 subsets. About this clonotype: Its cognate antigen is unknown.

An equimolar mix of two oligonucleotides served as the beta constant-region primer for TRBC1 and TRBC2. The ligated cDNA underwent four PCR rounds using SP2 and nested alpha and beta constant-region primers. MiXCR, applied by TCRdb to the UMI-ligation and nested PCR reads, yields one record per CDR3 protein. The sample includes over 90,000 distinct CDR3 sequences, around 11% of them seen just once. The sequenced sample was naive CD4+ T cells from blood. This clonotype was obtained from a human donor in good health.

The CDR3 spells CASSTGLAVSTDTQYF. Here the CDR3 DNA reads TGTGCCAGCTCAACCGGACTAGCGGTTAGCACAGATACGCAGTATTTT. The J gene is TRBJ2-3, the V gene TRBV25-1, with 10 bases lining up with TRBD2. The ends lost 8 bases at V and 0 bases at J; junction bases unmatched: 8. Germline-derived CDR1 and CDR2 are MGHDK and SYGVNS. The CDR3 loop spans 16 amino acids.